The 15 T cell receptor beta chains below were found in one sample sequenced in a study of shared clonotypes between healthy human individuals. CD45RO-negative, CCR7-selected cells formed the naive CD8 fraction, which excluded terminally differentiated effector memory CD45RA+ cells. Here immunoSEQ multiplex PCR was the method, and the copy in TCRdb shows in-frame clones only, minus some. The sample includes around 1.9 million clones, just under 95% of them seen just once. Material: naive CD8+ T cells from PBMCs. The source is a man aged 18-30 years in good health. Some clones in this sample may be carry-over from other donors' samples.

This clone was seen more than once but under ten times. The CDR3 sequence is CARQQGARGYTF. The CDR3 DNA is TGTGCCAGACAACAGGGGGCGCGTGGCTACACCTTC. The rearrangement links TRBV27 to TRBJ1-2; 9 bases are shared with TRBD1. The CDR3 is 12 amino acids. Germline CDR1 and CDR2: MNHEY and SMNVEV (reference sequence). V lost 9 bases to trimming and J lost 7 bases; unmatched junction nucleotides: 6.

This rearrangement joins TRBV5-5 to TRBJ1-2; the D gene is possibly TRBD1 (5 bases). This CDR3 is 13 amino acids long. Trimming took 2 bases from V and 7 from J, leaving 12 bases between them. CDR1 and CDR2 from the germline V gene are SGHKS and YYEKEE (reference sequence). The CDR3 protein is CASSFSRVFGYTF. DNA of the CDR3: TGTGCCAGCAGCTTTTCCAGGGTTTTTGGCTACACCTTC.

V usage is TRBV13 and J usage is TRBJ2-6, with 11 bases lining up with TRBD1. CDR1 PRHDT and CDR2 FYEKMQ come from the germline V gene (reference sequence). The trim removed 3 bases at V and 3 bases at J, leaving 4 bases unmatched. CDR3 size: 17 residues. CDR3 DNA sequence: TGTGCCAGCAGCTTCCGGACAGGGGGCTATGGGGCCAACGTCCTGACTTTC. Translation gives CASSFRTGGYGANVLTF. Drawing the rest from reference TRBV13 and TRBJ2-6, the complete variable domain is AAGVIQSPRHLIKEKRETATLKCYPIPRHDTVYWYQQGPGQDPQFLISFYEKMQSDKGSIPDRFSAQQFSDYHSELNMSSLELGDSALYFCASSFRTGGYGANVLTFGAGSRLTVL.

The chain recombines TRBV27 with TRBJ1-1; D is uncertain. CDR1 is MNHEY and CDR2 is SMNVEV in the germline V gene (reference sequence). The CDR3 extends over 14 amino acids. Trimming took off 6 bases at V and 0 bases at J, with 11 bases between the two ends. CDR3 nucleotide sequence: TGTGCCAGCAGCTATAACACCATGAACACTGAAGCTTTCTTT. Encoded protein: CASSYNTMNTEAFF.

The chain employs TRBV5-4 and TRBJ2-7; 7 positions match TRBD1. With V trimmed by 4 bases and J by 1 base, 8 bases remained unmatched. CDR1 and CDR2 (germline): SGHNT, YYREEE (reference sequence). The CDR3 length is 15 residues. The CDR3 region has the DNA TGTGCCAGCAGCCTGCTGGGACAGCCATCCTACGAGCAGTACTTC. As protein: CASSLLGQPSYEQYF.

The chain couples TRBV19 to TRBJ1-1, with a possible D match to TRBD1 (6 bases). The CDR3 totals 14 residues. From germline, CDR1 is LNHDA and CDR2 SQIVND (reference sequence). V was cut by 6 bases and J by 3 bases, with 14 bases left in between. The CDR3 spells CASSTQGSHTEAFF. The CDR3 nucleotides are TGTGCCAGTAGCACACAGGGTTCTCACACTGAAGCTTTCTTT.

This chain connects TRBV7-9 to TRBJ2-7; D gene ambiguous. Germline V lookup: CDR1 SEHNR, CDR2 FQNEAQ (reference sequence). The CDR3 totals 17 residues. Trimming cost V 6 bases and J 4 bases, with 25 bases left between them. The DNA for the CDR3 is TGTGCCAGCAGTCGGCTAATCGTGGGGTCTTACTTGTACGAGCAGTACTTC. This gives the protein CASSRLIVGSYLYEQYF.

This clone appeared once. This sequence joins TRBV19 and TRBJ2-7, with D hard to call. Per germline, CDR1 LNHDA and CDR2 SQIVND (reference sequence). This CDR3 is 12 amino acids long. V was shortened by 5 bases and J by 4 bases, with 9 bases between the two germline ends. The CDR3 loop is CASSPIKYEQYF. The CDR3 DNA reads TGTGCCAGTAGTCCGATAAAGTACGAGCAGTACTTC.

V usage is TRBV7-2 and J usage is TRBJ2-1; 12 positions match TRBD2. Per germline, CDR1 SGHTA and CDR2 FQGNSA. The CDR3 is made up of 17 amino acids. V was clipped by 3 bases and J by 2 bases; unmatched bases: 5. The CDR3 loop is CASSFTTSGSTYNEQFF. The CDR3 DNA reads as TGTGCCAGCAGCTTCACGACTAGCGGGAGCACCTACAATGAGCAGTTCTTC.

CDR3 residues: CASSGPWAPIYF. The CDR3 nucleotides are TGTGCCAGCAGTGGCCCCTGGGCACCCATATATTTT. The chain employs TRBV28 and TRBJ1-3; D is unresolved. This CDR3 spans 12 amino acids. V was cut by 5 bases and J by 11 bases, with 13 bases left in between. From germline, CDR1 is MDHEN and CDR2 SYDVKM.

V usage is TRBV18 and J usage is TRBJ1-3, with 9 bases identical to TRBD1. CDR3 length: 13 residues. The ends lost 6 bases at V and 7 bases at J; junction bases unmatched: 4. Germline V gene data show CDR1 as KGHSH and CDR2 as LQKENI. The CDR3 DNA is TGTGCCAGCTCCCGCGACAGGGGGAACACCATATATTTT. Its translation is CASSRDRGNTIYF.

This rearrangement joins TRBV5-6 to TRBJ1-2; possibly TRBD1 for D (6 bases). Germline CDR1 is SGHDT and CDR2 is YYEEEE. The CDR3 is 14 amino acids. The germline V and J ends were trimmed by 0 bases and 8 bases, with 14 bases remaining between them. DNA for the CDR3: TGTGCCAGCAGCTTGGAAGGACAGCGGCCGGGCTACACCTTC. Translated: CASSLEGQRPGYTF.

Regarding this clone: Other DNA sequences of this sample code for an identical CDR3. The rearrangement joins TRBV27 to TRBJ2-7; D unclear. Between the trimmed V and J ends, which lost 6 bases and 2 bases, there was a span of 8 bases. Germline lookup yields CDR1 MNHEY and CDR2 SMNVEV (reference sequence). This CDR3 region has 12 residues. CDR3 coding DNA: TGTGCCAGCAGCGGCTCAACCTACGAGCAGTACTTC. This translates into CASSGSTYEQYF.

V is TRBV18 and J is TRBJ2-5, with unresolved D. CDR1 and CDR2 from the germline V gene are KGHSH and LQKENI. The V end lost 2 bases, the J end lost 2 bases, and 12 bases lay between the germline ends. This CDR3 spans 15 amino acids. The CDR3 is CASSPTLSQQETQYF. For the CDR3, the DNA is TGTGCCAGCTCACCAACGTTGTCCCAGCAAGAGACCCAGTACTTC.

This sequence joins TRBV25-1 and TRBJ2-3; possible D gene TRBD1, 6 bases. The CDR3 is 14 residues long. Germline V lookup: CDR1 MGHDK, CDR2 SYGVNS. V shed 6 bases and J shed 2 bases, with 12 bases lying between them. DNA for the CDR3: TGTGCCAGCAGGGGGGTGGGGGCCACAGATACGCAGTATTTT. This encodes CASRGVGATDTQYF.